The sequence of this TCR beta chain was determined in a study of Graves' ophthalmopathy and Graves' hyperthyroidism. Whole-study results and caveats: The 13-signature model separated ophthalmopathy from stable hyperthyroidism at 85% to 90% sensitivity and around 81% specificity.

Included hyperthyroidism patients were aged 18 to 65 and newly diagnosed (under 2 months' duration). This clonotype was observed many times. Its antigen remains unidentified. Transcripts of RNA were the source for amplifying TCR beta CDR3 regions. An initial RT-PCR round employing HTBI primers preceded a second-round multiplex PCR. MiXCR, run by TCRdb on the multiplex PCR reads, gives a single entry per CDR3 protein. Here the sample spans about 550,000 distinct CDR3 sequences, under 45% being singletons. This CDR3 region has 14 residues. Germline loops: CDR1 LNHNV, CDR2 YYDKDF (reference sequence). The germline V and J ends were trimmed by 7 bases and 13 bases, with 20 bases remaining between them.

The rearrangement links TRBV15 to TRBJ1-6, with a tentative D call TRBD1 (5 bases). The sequencing input was peripheral blood or thyroid tissue (not recorded which). The sequence derives from an adult man with Graves' hyperthyroidism. The CDR3 is CATNGGEGLKPLHF. For the CDR3, the DNA is TGTGCCACCAACGGGGGTGAAGGGCTTAAGCCCCTCCACTTT.